Sequencing of this T cell receptor beta chain was carried out in a study of CD8 T cells in ankylosing spondylitis. Notes on this clonotype: Antigen specificity is unknown.

Construction of TCR beta libraries was performed using quantitative 5'-RACE with molecular barcodes. Using its own MiXCR run on the 5' RACE reads, TCRdb lists one record per CDR3 protein. Of roughly 440,000 distinct CDR3 sequences in the sample, roughly 18% were seen once. V was cut by 4 bases and J by 10 bases, with 19 bases left in between. CDR1 and CDR2 from the germline V gene are SNHLY and FYNNEI. The CDR3 has 15 amino acids. Whole-study results and caveats: One TCR beta motif, made up of several highly homologous variants, appeared characteristic of ankylosing spondylitis blood. Reported data indicate significant enrichment of disease-linked clones within matched ankylosing spondylitis synovial fluid. CD8+ by phenotype, disease-linked clones were relatively rare in peripheral blood. Previously reported in reactive arthritis synovial fluid and blood were some of the motif variants.

Sequencing used blood, either unsorted or a sorted T cell fraction (not recorded which). This chain connects TRBV2 to TRBJ1-4, with TRBD1 as a possible D gene (5 bases). This TCR was sampled from a male donor with ankylosing spondylitis. The CDR3 reads CASSVDQGTAGKLFF. The CDR3 DNA reads as TGTGCCAGCAGTGTTGATCAGGGCACGGCCGGAAAACTGTTTTTT.